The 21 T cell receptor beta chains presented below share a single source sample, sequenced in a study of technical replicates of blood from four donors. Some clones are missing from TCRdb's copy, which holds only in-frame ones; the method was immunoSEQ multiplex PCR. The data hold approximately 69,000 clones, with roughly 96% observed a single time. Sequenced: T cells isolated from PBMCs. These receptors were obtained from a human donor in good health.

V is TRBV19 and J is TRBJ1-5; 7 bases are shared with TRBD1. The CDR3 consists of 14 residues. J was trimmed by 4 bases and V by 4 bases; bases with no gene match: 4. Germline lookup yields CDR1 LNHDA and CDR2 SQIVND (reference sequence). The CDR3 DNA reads TGTGCCAGTAGTAAGGGACAGACGAATCAGCCCCAGCATTTT. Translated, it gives CASSKGQTNQPQHF.

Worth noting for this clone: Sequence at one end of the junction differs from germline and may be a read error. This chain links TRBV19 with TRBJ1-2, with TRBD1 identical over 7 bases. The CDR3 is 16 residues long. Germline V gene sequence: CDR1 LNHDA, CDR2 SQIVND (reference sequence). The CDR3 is CASSLDRQGWDYGYTF. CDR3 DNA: TGTGCCAGTAGTTTAGATCGACAGGGTTGGGACTATGGCTACACCTTC.

The CDR3 loop is CASIRVAGADNEQFF. The CDR3 nucleotides read TGTGCCAGCATTAGGGTGGCGGGGGCCGACAATGAGCAGTTCTTC. The V call is TRBV2, the J call TRBJ2-1, with a tentative D call TRBD2 (7 bases). The CDR3 has 15 residues. Germline CDR1 SNHLY, CDR2 FYNNEI. Trimming cost V 7 bases and J 5 bases, with 18 bases left between them.

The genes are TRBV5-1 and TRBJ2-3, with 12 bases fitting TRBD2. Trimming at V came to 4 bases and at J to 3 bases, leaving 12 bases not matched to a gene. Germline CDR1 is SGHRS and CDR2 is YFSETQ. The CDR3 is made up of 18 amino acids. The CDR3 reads CASSVEGLAGRFTDTQYF. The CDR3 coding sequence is TGCGCCAGCAGCGTGGAAGGACTAGCGGGAAGGTTTACAGATACGCAGTATTTT.

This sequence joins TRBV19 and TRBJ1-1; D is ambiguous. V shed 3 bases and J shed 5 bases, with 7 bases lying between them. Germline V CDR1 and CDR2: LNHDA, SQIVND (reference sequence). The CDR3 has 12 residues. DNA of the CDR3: TGTGCCAGTAGTATTAGCCCAACTGAAGCTTTCTTT. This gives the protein CASSISPTEAFF.

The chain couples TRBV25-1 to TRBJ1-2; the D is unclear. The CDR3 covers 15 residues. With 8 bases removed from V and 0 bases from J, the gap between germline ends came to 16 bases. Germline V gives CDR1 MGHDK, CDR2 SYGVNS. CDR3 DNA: TGTGCCAGCCGAGGGAGGGTAGGAGCTAACTATGGCTACACCTTC. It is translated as CASRGRVGANYGYTF.

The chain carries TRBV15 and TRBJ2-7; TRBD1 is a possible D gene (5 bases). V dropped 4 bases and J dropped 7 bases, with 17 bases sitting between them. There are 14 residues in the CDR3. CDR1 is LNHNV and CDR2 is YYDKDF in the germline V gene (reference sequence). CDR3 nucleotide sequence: TGTGCCACCAGCACAGGGTCTCTCCTGAGGGAGCAGTACTTC. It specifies CATSTGSLLREQYF.

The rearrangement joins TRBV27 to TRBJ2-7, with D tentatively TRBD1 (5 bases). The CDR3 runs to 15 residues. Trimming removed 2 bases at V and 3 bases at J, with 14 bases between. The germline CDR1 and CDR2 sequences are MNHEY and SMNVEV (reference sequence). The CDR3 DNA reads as TGTGCCAGCAGTTTAACCCGACAGAACTTCTACGAGCAGTACTTC. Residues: CASSLTRQNFYEQYF.

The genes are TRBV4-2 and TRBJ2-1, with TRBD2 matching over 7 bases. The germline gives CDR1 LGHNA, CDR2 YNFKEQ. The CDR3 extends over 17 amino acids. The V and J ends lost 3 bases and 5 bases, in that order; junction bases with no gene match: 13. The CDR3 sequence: CASSQRMVAGGDNEQFF. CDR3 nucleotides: TGTGCCAGCAGCCAGAGGATGGTAGCGGGTGGGGACAATGAGCAGTTCTTC.

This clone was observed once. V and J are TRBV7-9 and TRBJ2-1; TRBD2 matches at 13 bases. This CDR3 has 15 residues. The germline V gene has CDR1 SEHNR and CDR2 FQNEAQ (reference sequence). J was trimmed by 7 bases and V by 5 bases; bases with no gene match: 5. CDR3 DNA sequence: TGTGCCAGCAGCCGAAGACTAGCGGGAGGTAATGAGCAGTTCTTC. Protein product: CASSRRLAGGNEQFF.

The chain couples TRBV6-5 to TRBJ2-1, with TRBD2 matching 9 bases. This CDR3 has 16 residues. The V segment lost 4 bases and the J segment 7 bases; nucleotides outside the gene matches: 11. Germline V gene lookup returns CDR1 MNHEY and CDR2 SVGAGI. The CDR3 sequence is CASSLVGGRGGNEQFF. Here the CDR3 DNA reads TGTGCCAGCAGTTTGGTTGGCGGGAGGGGGGGTAATGAGCAGTTCTTC.

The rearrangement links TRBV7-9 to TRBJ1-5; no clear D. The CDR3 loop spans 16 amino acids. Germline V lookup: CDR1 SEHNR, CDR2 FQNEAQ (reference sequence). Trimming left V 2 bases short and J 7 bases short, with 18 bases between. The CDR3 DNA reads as TGTGCCAGCAGCTTATCGCCAGGTTCCCCCCAACAGCCCCAGCATTTT. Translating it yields CASSLSPGSPQQPQHF.

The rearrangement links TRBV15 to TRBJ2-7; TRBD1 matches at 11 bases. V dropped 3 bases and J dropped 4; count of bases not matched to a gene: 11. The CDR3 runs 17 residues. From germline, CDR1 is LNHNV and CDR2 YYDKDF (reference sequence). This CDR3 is CATSSRAGDRGAYEQYF. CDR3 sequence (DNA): TGTGCCACCAGCAGCCGAGCGGGGGACAGGGGGGCGTACGAGCAGTACTTC.

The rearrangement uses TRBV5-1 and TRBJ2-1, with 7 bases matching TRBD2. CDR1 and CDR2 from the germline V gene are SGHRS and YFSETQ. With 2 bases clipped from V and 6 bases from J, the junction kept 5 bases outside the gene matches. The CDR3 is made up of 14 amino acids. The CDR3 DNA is TGCGCCAGCAGCTTTGCGGGAGTAGGCAATGAGCAGTTCTTC. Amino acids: CASSFAGVGNEQFF. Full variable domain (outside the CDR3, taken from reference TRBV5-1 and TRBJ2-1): KAGVTQTPRYLIKTRGQQVTLSCSPISGHRSVSWYQQTPGQGLQFLFEYFSETQRNKGNFPGRFSGRQFSNSRSEMNVSTLELGDSALYLCASSFAGVGNEQFFGPGTRLTVL.

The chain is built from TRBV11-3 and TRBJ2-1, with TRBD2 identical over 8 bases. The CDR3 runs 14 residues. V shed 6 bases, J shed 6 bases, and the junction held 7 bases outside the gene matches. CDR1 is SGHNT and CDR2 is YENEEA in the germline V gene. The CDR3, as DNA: TGTGCCAGCAGTTCCCGGGAGGGAGGCAATGAGCAGTTCTTC. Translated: CASSSREGGNEQFF.

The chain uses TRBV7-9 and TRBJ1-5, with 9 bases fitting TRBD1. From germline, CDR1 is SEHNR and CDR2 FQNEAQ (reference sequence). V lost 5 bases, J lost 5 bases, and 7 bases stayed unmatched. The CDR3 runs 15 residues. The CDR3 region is CASSPTGGWDQPQHF. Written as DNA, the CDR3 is TGTGCCAGCAGCCCGACAGGGGGTTGGGATCAGCCCCAGCATTTT.

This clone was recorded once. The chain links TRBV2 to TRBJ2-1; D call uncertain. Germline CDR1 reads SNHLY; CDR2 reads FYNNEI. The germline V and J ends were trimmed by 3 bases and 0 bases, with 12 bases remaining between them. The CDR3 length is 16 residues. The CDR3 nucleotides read TGTGCCAGCAGTGACCCTCTCCCGAGCTCCTACAATGAGCAGTTCTTC. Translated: CASSDPLPSSYNEQFF.

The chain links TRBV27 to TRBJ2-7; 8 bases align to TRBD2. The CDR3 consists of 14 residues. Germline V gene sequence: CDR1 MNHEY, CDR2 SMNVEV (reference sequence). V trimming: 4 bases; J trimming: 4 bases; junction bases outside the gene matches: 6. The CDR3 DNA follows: TGTGCCAGCAGTTACGGGAGGGCCGGGTACGAGCAGTACTTC. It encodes CASSYGRAGYEQYF.

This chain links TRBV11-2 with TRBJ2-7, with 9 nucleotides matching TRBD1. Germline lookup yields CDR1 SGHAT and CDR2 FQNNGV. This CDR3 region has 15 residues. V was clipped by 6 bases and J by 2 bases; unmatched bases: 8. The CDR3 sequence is CASRRRGQGTYEQYF. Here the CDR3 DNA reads TGTGCCAGCAGACGAAGGGGACAGGGCACCTACGAGCAGTACTTC.

The CDR3 here is CASSLEAELHYEQYF. The CDR3 DNA sequence: TGTGCCAGCAGCTTAGAGGCAGAATTACACTACGAGCAGTACTTC. The chain is built from TRBV11-2 and TRBJ2-7; no firm D call. CDR1 and CDR2 (germline): SGHAT, FQNNGV. Trimming left V 0 bases short and J 3 bases short, with 12 bases between. The CDR3 loop spans 15 amino acids.

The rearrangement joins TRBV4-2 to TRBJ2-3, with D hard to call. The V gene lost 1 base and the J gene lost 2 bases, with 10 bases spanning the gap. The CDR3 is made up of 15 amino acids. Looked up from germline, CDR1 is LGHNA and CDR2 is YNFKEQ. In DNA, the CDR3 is TGTGCCAGCAGCCAAGGCAGGCCGACCACAGATACGCAGTATTTT. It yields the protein CASSQGRPTTDTQYF.